This record looks at one TCR beta chain sequence and its context. These data come from a study of chronic HIV infection and antiretroviral therapy. Germline V gene lookup returns CDR1 SQVTM and CDR2 ANQGSEA. This CDR3 is built from 15 residues. V shed 1 base, J shed 3 bases, and the junction held 6 bases outside the gene matches. In TCRdb, the 5' RACE reads were re-called with MiXCR into one record per CDR3 protein. The sample has around 30,000 distinct CDR3 sequences; over 7% are singletons. Sequences were obtained from peripheral blood. The TCR comes from an adult who had HIV and had not received antiretroviral therapy, or was an uninfected healthy control (not recorded which). The rearrangement links TRBV29-1 to TRBJ2-7, with 10 nucleotides matching TRBD2. CDR3 in DNA: TGCAGCGTTGAAGGCTTTACTAGCGGGGACTACGAGCAGTACTTC. Translated: CSVEGFTSGDYEQYF.